The 23 T cell receptor beta chains presented below share a single source sample, sequenced in a study of neurological immune-mediated disorders. From the 5' RACE reads, TCRdb called clonotypes with MiXCR, one entry per CDR3 protein. The sample lists approximately 52,000 distinct CDR3 sequences; around 3.3% were seen once. Sequenced: PBMCs. The origin of the receptors is a man in his forties or fifties with multiple sclerosis.

In its sample, this clonotype was seen many times. This chain links TRBV3-1 with TRBJ2-4, with 7 positions matching TRBD2. Germline loops: CDR1 LGHDT, CDR2 YNNKEL (reference sequence). CDR3 length: 14 residues. V shed 7 bases and J 2 bases; nucleotides not matched to a gene: 5. The CDR3 protein is CASTPGGTKNIQYF. In nucleotides, the CDR3 is TGTGCCAGCACCCCGGGGGGAACCAAAAACATTCAGTACTTC.

This clonotype was recorded at least ten times. V and J are TRBV4-1 and TRBJ2-7; D not certain. This CDR3 contains 15 residues. V lost 1 base to trimming and J lost 9 bases, with 19 bases between them. The germline gives CDR1 MGHRA, CDR2 YSYEKL. In nucleotides, the CDR3 is TGCGCCAGCAGCCAAGGAGTAACCGATATACGAGGGCAGTACTTC. Translating it yields CASSQGVTDIRGQYF.

In its sample, this clonotype was seen many times. It may be a read error: a sequence one base away is much more abundant. This chain links TRBV5-1 with TRBJ1-1; D might be TRBD1 (5 bases). CDR3 length equals 15 residues. Germline-derived CDR1 and CDR2 are SGHRS and YFSETQ. V gave up 4 bases and J gave up 1 base, with 14 bases separating them. CDR3 sequence: CASSPQGKENTEAFF. In nucleotides, the CDR3 is TGCGCCAGCAGCCCTCAGGGAAAGGAGAACACTGAAGCTTTCTTT.

This clonotype was seen ten or more times. The chain is built from TRBV11-2 and TRBJ2-2; 7 bases align to TRBD1. The CDR3 contains 14 residues. V gave up 5 bases and J gave up 7 bases; unmatched junction bases: 7. Germline V lookup: CDR1 SGHAT, CDR2 FQNNGV. The CDR3 DNA reads as TGTGCCAGCAGCCAGGGACAGTATGACGGGGAGCTGTTTTTT. This gives the protein CASSQGQYDGELFF.

This clonotype was detected ten times or more. The gene calls are TRBV18 and TRBJ2-5; maybe TRBD2 (6 bases). The CDR3 contains 14 residues. V dropped 1 base and J dropped 1 base, with 7 bases sitting between them. Germline values: CDR1 KGHSH, CDR2 LQKENI. Here the CDR3 reads CASSPRRGQETQYF. CDR3 bases: TGTGCCAGCTCACCACGGCGGGGCCAAGAGACCCAGTACTTC.

This clonotype was detected many times. The J gene is TRBJ2-2, the V gene TRBV7-6, with D possibly TRBD2 on 5 matching bases. V lost 1 base and J lost 1, with 10 bases in between. The CDR3 runs 16 residues. CDR1 SGHVS and CDR2 FNYEAQ come from the germline V gene. The chain's CDR3 is CASSLDPAGNTGELFF. CDR3 sequence (DNA): TGTGCCAGCAGCTTAGATCCGGCGGGGAACACCGGGGAGCTGTTTTTT.

At least ten counts were recorded for this clonotype. At one boundary the junction diverges from the germline segment, which might be a read error. The chain recombines TRBV20-1 with TRBJ1-5, with D possibly being TRBD1 (5 bases). CDR3 size: 10 residues. Germline CDR1 DFQATT, CDR2 SNEGSKA (reference sequence). The CDR3 nucleotides are TGCAGTGCTAGGGGGCAGCCCCAGAATTTT. Encoded protein: CSARGQPQNF.

Ten or more counts support this clonotype. This chain joins TRBV5-1 and TRBJ1-2, with 8 bases identical to TRBD1. Germline values: CDR1 SGHRS, CDR2 YFSETQ. This CDR3 spans 14 amino acids. Trimming at V came to 4 bases and at J to 4 bases, leaving 6 bases not matched to a gene. CDR3 region: CASSTPTGAYGYTF. CDR3 nucleotide sequence: TGCGCCAGCAGCACGCCGACAGGGGCCTATGGCTACACCTTC.

This clonotype was detected ten times or more. This sequence joins TRBV10-2 and TRBJ1-1; D not certain. The CDR3 has 14 amino acids. CDR1 is WSHSY, CDR2 SAAADI, per germline. V shed 8 bases and J shed 0 bases, with 13 bases lying between them. The CDR3 spells CASRSGVVNTEAFF. DNA for the CDR3: TGCGCCAGCCGTAGCGGGGTTGTGAACACTGAAGCTTTCTTT.

This clonotype was observed at least ten times. The genes are TRBV7-2 and TRBJ1-4; tentatively, D is TRBD1 (5 bases). Trimming stripped 5 bases from V and 6 bases from J, with 13 bases between. Germline CDR1 SGHTA, CDR2 FQGNSA. The CDR3 is 14 amino acids. The CDR3 here is CASSRGSAYEKLFF. The CDR3 nucleotides are TGTGCCAGCAGCCGGGGGAGTGCCTATGAAAAACTGTTTTTT.

This clonotype was seen repeatedly, ten times or more. The chain carries TRBV20-1 and TRBJ2-4, with D maybe TRBD2 (5 bases). The CDR3 is made up of 11 amino acids. V was trimmed by 3 bases and J by 13 bases, leaving 13 bases between them. Germline values: CDR1 DFQATT, CDR2 SNEGSKA (reference sequence). In DNA form, the CDR3 reads TGCAGTGCTAGTTCCCGAGGGCTCCAGTACTTC. It specifies CSASSRGLQYF.

In this sample, this clonotype turned up many times. In nucleotides, the CDR3 is TGCAGTGCCACTAGGACAGGGATGGTTCAGCCCCAGCATTTT. Encoded protein: CSATRTGMVQPQHF. J is TRBJ1-5 and V is TRBV20-1; 8 bases line up with TRBD1. The CDR3 extends over 14 amino acids. Germline V gene data show CDR1 as DFQATT and CDR2 as SNEGSKA (reference sequence). With V trimmed by 6 bases and J by 6 bases, 10 bases remained unmatched.

At least ten counts were recorded for this clonotype. The chain links TRBV28 to TRBJ1-2, with D possibly being TRBD1 (5 bases). The CDR3 extends over 13 amino acids. With 3 bases removed from V and 7 bases from J, the gap between germline ends came to 12 bases. The germline V gene has CDR1 MDHEN and CDR2 SYDVKM. The CDR3 sequence: CASSFQGAGGYTF. Written as DNA, the CDR3 is TGTGCCAGCAGTTTCCAGGGAGCGGGTGGCTACACCTTC.

This clonotype was recorded at least ten times. The CDR3 region has the DNA TGCAGTGCTAGAGATCTAGCGCGCCCTACGGGGAATGAGCAGTTCTTC. Amino acids: CSARDLARPTGNEQFF. J is TRBJ2-1 and V is TRBV20-1; tentatively, D is TRBD2 (6 bases). The CDR3 extends over 16 amino acids. The germline V gene encodes CDR1 DFQATT and CDR2 SNEGSKA (reference sequence). V lost 0 bases and J 7 bases, leaving 19 bases between the germline ends.

This chain uses TRBV12-3 or TRBV12-4 with TRBJ1-5; D perhaps matches TRBD1 (5 bases). Trimming took off 2 bases at V and 7 bases at J, with 15 bases between the two ends. The CDR3 is 15 amino acids. The CDR3 DNA reads TGTGCCAGCAGTTTACCGGGGGGTGAGGAGCAGCCCCAGCATTTT. Protein: CASSLPGGEEQPQHF.

The table lists this clonotype with many counts. V gene TRBV5-1 combines with J gene TRBJ2-3, with D maybe TRBD2 (5 bases). CDR3 length: 13 residues. Trimming took off 1 base at V and 8 bases at J, with 11 bases between the two ends. The germline gives CDR1 SGHRS, CDR2 YFSETQ. CDR3 residues: CASSLIIEGTQYF. CDR3 bases: TGCGCCAGCAGCTTGATTATAGAGGGTACGCAGTATTTT.

The sample holds many counts of this clonotype. The chain links TRBV6-4 to TRBJ2-5; 8 bases match TRBD2. This CDR3 has 16 residues. The germline V gene encodes CDR1 MRHNA and CDR2 SNTAGT. The V segment lost 8 bases and the J segment 0 bases; nucleotides outside the gene matches: 11. The CDR3 DNA reads as TGTGCCAGCCCTAGAAGGGGAGCGGGGGACCAAGAGACCCAGTACTTC. Its protein is CASPRRGAGDQETQYF.

In its sample, this clonotype was seen many times. The CDR3 reads CASSYSSGGANTGELFF. DNA for the CDR3: TGTGCCAGCAGTTACTCGTCAGGGGGGGCGAACACCGGGGAGCTGTTTTTT. The rearrangement joins TRBV6-5 to TRBJ2-2; either TRBD1 or TRBD2 may fit D (7 bases each). CDR1 MNHEY and CDR2 SVGAGI come from the germline V gene. Trimming stripped 0 bases from V and 0 bases from J, with 11 bases between. This CDR3 spans 17 amino acids.

This clonotype was counted many times. The chain couples TRBV28 to TRBJ2-7; TRBD1 matches 10 bases. Germline V gives CDR1 MDHEN, CDR2 SYDVKM. This CDR3 is built from 16 residues. V lost 6 bases to trimming and J lost 2 bases; unmatched junction nucleotides: 10. The CDR3 DNA sequence: TGTGCCAGCAGCCAGGCGACAGGGGGCTCAACCTACGAGCAGTACTTC. Protein: CASSQATGGSTYEQYF.

This clonotype was observed at least ten times. This rearrangement joins TRBV9 to TRBJ1-1, with TRBD1 identical over 8 bases. Trimming cost V 7 bases and J 6 bases; bases outside gene matches: 2. Per germline, CDR1 SGDLS and CDR2 YYNGEE. The CDR3 has 11 amino acids. CDR3 loop: CASGQGSEAFF. CDR3 sequence (DNA): TGTGCCAGCGGACAGGGATCTGAAGCTTTCTTT.

This clonotype was detected many times. The V and J genes are TRBV5-5 and TRBJ1-1, with 11 bases that match TRBD1. There are 16 residues in the CDR3. Unmatched junction bases numbered 8, after V lost 4 bases and J lost 3 bases. Germline assignment: CDR1 SGHKS and CDR2 YYEKEE (reference sequence). The CDR3 here is CASSPQDRGLHTEAFF. The CDR3 bases are TGTGCCAGCAGCCCCCAGGACAGGGGGCTTCACACTGAAGCTTTCTTT. The full variable domain, completed using reference TRBV5-5 and TRBJ1-1, is DAGVTQSPTHLIKTRGQQVTLRCSPISGHKSVSWYQQVLGQGPQFIFQYYEKEERGRGNFPDRFSARQFPNYSSELNVNALLLGDSALYLCASSPQDRGLHTEAFFGQGTRLTVV.

This clonotype has ten or more counts. J is TRBJ2-1 and V is TRBV10-2; 8 bases align to TRBD2. After removal of 7 bases from V and 5 bases from J, the junction contained 13 bases not matched to a gene. This CDR3 spans 16 amino acids. Germline CDR1 and CDR2: WSHSY and SAAADI. CDR3 protein: CASTTRGGRTDNEQFF. In DNA form, the CDR3 reads TGCGCCAGCACCACCCGGGGGGGGCGTACGGACAATGAGCAGTTCTTC.

There are many counts of this clonotype. The CDR3 here is CASSYPGLPTDTQYF. CDR3 DNA sequence: TGTGCCAGCAGTTATCCGGGACTACCCACAGATACGCAGTATTTT. The chain uses TRBV7-9 and TRBJ2-3, with TRBD2 matching over 7 bases. The CDR3 covers 15 residues. Germline V gene data show CDR1 as SEHNR and CDR2 as FQNEAQ (reference sequence). Trimming at V came to 6 bases and at J to 2 bases, leaving 8 bases not matched to a gene.